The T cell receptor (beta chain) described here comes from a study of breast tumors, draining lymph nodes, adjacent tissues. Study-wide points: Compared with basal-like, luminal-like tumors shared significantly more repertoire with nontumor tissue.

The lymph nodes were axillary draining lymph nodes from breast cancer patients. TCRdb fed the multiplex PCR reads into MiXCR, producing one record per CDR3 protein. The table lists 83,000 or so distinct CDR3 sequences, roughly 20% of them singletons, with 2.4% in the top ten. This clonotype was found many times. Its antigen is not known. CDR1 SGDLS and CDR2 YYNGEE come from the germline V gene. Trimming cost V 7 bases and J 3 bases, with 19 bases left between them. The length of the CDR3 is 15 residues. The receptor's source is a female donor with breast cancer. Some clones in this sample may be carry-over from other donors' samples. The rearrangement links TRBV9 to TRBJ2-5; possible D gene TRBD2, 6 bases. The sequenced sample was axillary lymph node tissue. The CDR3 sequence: CASGSGGFGEETQYF. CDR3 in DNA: TGTGCCAGCGGTAGCGGCGGATTTGGGGAAGAGACCCAGTACTTC.